Here is one T cell receptor (beta chain) with its context. Its antigen is currently unknown. The sample belongs to a study of CD8+ T cells in alopecia areata. In each case, RNA was isolated and then reverse transcribed into cDNA as the sequencing template. The protocol was immunoSEQ multiplex PCR, while the TCRdb copy is restricted to in-frame clones and leaves out a portion. The repertoire has 150,000 or so clones, approximately 60% of them found once; the top ten carry 4% to 5.5%. Study-level findings and limits: Clonality in lesional scalp, especially alopecia totalis/universalis, exceeded that of normal scalp. Mice gave a clearer picture of TCR sharing than patients did, possibly for HLA-related reasons. Sequenced scalp T cells also include alphabeta T cells resident in normal skin.

Researchers picked out CD4+ and CD8+ T cells from PBMCs by sorting. The specimen sequenced was CD4+ T cells sorted from blood. The clonotype was recovered from a human donor in good health.

The CDR3 sequence: CASSQRGSNQPQHF. The CDR3 DNA is TGCGCCAGCAGCCAACGGGGAAGCAATCAGCCCCAGCATTTT. The V gene is TRBV4-1, the J gene TRBJ1-5; no definite D call. CDR3 length equals 14 residues. V was clipped by 2 bases and J by 1 base, with 6 bases between them. Germline V CDR1 and CDR2: MGHRA, YSYEKL.